The clone carrying this T cell receptor beta chain was counted at least ten times. CDR3 length: 14 amino acids. With V trimmed by 4 bases and J by 6 bases, 9 bases remained unmatched. CDR1 and CDR2 from the germline V gene are SQVTM and ANQGSEA. TCRdb recomputed calls from the RT-PCR reads with MiXCR, one row per CDR3 protein. Of hundreds of thousands of distinct CDR3 sequences in the sample, approximately 15% were seen once. The rearrangement links TRBV29-1 to TRBJ2-4, with TRBD1 identical over 7 bases. Input material: memory CD4+ T cells from blood. The source of this sequence is a female donor in good health, serving as a healthy control. This CDR3 reads CSVGSGQIINIQYF. The CDR3 region has the DNA TGCAGCGTTGGATCGGGACAGATCATAAACATTCAGTACTTC.